The next 20 T cell receptor beta chains were all read from a single sample in a study of shared clonotypes between healthy human individuals. The method was immunoSEQ multiplex PCR; TCRdb's version includes in-frame clones alone and lacks a portion of them. The sample records millions of clones, 85% to 95% being singletons. Sequencing was performed on naive CD4+ T cells from PBMCs. The sample's subset: CD45RA+ positively selected. The source is a man younger than 35 in good health. Some clones in this sample may be carry-over from other donors' samples.

This chain joins TRBV18 and TRBJ2-7, with TRBD1 as a possible D gene (5 bases). This CDR3 is 15 amino acids long. Trimming shortened V by 3 bases and J by 3 bases, and 15 bases separated the two germline ends. The germline gives CDR1 KGHSH, CDR2 LQKENI. The CDR3 loop reads CASSPVLGQGYEQYF. The CDR3 bases are TGTGCCAGCTCACCCGTTCTAGGGCAGGGCTACGAGCAGTACTTC. The entire variable domain, with the rest obtained from reference TRBV18 and TRBJ2-7, is as follows: NAGVMQNPRHLVRRRGQEARLRCSPMKGHSHVYWYRQLPEEGLKFMVYLQKENIIDESGMPKERFSAEFPKEGPSILRIQQVVRGDSAAYFCASSPVLGQGYEQYFGPGTRLTVT.

The chain joins TRBV28 to TRBJ1-3; 7 nucleotides align to TRBD1. From germline, CDR1 is MDHEN and CDR2 SYDVKM. The V and J ends lost 4 bases and 5 bases, in that order; junction bases with no gene match: 23. CDR3 length: 20 residues. The CDR3 reads CASSSRKTGKRPIPRNTIYF. CDR3 in DNA: TGTGCCAGCAGTTCGCGGAAGACAGGGAAACGGCCCATACCCCGAAACACCATATATTTT.

This chain joins TRBV9 and TRBJ1-5; 9 positions agree with TRBD1. Germline V gene sequence: CDR1 SGDLS, CDR2 YYNGEE. The CDR3 is made up of 16 amino acids. V shed 0 bases and J 5 bases; nucleotides not matched to a gene: 6. This CDR3 reads CASSVDDRGFYQPQHF. The CDR3 coding sequence is TGTGCCAGCAGCGTAGACGACAGGGGGTTCTATCAGCCCCAGCATTTT.

The chain uses TRBV5-1 and TRBJ1-4; D not resolved. Trimming left V 0 bases short and J 8 bases short, with 14 bases between. CDR3 length equals 15 residues. Germline lookup yields CDR1 SGHRS and CDR2 YFSETQ. The CDR3 region has the DNA TGCGCCAGCAGCTTGGTCGAGAACTCCGAGGAAAAACTGTTTTTT. This translates into CASSLVENSEEKLFF.

This chain joins TRBV5-4 and TRBJ2-3, with D tentatively TRBD1 (6 bases). V lost 3 bases, J lost 1 base, and 9 bases lay in between. The CDR3 extends over 14 amino acids. The V gene's germline CDR1 is SGHNT and CDR2 YYREEE (reference sequence). The CDR3 region has the DNA TGTGCCAGCAGCTACAGACAGGGCACAGATACGCAGTATTTT. Translating it yields CASSYRQGTDTQYF. The entire variable domain, with the rest obtained from reference TRBV5-4 and TRBJ2-3, is as follows: ETGVTQSPTHLIKTRGQQVTLRCSSQSGHNTVSWYQQALGQGPQFIFQYYREEENGRGNFPPRFSGLQFPNYSSELNVNALELDDSALYLCASSYRQGTDTQYFGPGTRLTVL.

This chain uses TRBV28 with TRBJ1-5; 9 nucleotides align to TRBD1. Germline assignment: CDR1 MDHEN and CDR2 SYDVKM. The trim removed 6 bases at V and 7 bases at J, leaving 10 bases unmatched. The CDR3 loop spans 15 amino acids. CDR3 protein: CASRSRDRVFQPQHF. CDR3 DNA sequence: TGTGCCAGCAGGAGCCGGGACAGGGTCTTCCAGCCCCAGCATTTT.

CDR3 protein: CATSQGVYQPQHF. CDR3 in DNA: TGTGCCACCTCCCAGGGGGTTTACCAGCCCCAGCATTTT. The chain employs TRBV28 and TRBJ1-5; 7 bases align to TRBD1. The germline V gene encodes CDR1 MDHEN and CDR2 SYDVKM. The CDR3 is 13 residues long. Trimming at V came to 10 bases and at J to 7 bases, leaving 10 bases not matched to a gene.

V and J are TRBV19 and TRBJ2-3; 10 bases fit TRBD1. Trimming cost V 3 bases and J 6 bases; bases outside gene matches: 9. The V gene's germline CDR1 is LNHDA and CDR2 SQIVND (reference sequence). This CDR3 comprises 16 residues. CDR3: CASSILEGTGADTQYF. The CDR3 DNA is TGTGCCAGTAGTATCCTGGAGGGGACAGGGGCGGATACGCAGTATTTT. The whole variable domain, filled in from reference TRBV19 and TRBJ2-3, reads DGGITQSPKYLFRKEGQNVTLSCEQNLNHDAMYWYRQDPGQGLRLIYYSQIVNDFQKGDIAEGYSVSREKKESFPLTVTSAQKNPTAFYLCASSILEGTGADTQYFGPGTRLTVL.

The chain couples TRBV18 to TRBJ2-1; D may be TRBD1 or TRBD2 (5 bases each). CDR1 KGHSH and CDR2 LQKENI come from the germline V gene. Trimming removed 3 bases from V and 11 bases from J, with 11 bases in between. The CDR3 extends over 12 amino acids. CDR3 sequence (DNA): TGTGCCAGCTCACCTGGGGGACCGCAGCAGTTCTTC. This encodes CASSPGGPQQFF.

The rearrangement joins TRBV9 to TRBJ2-3; D is perhaps TRBD2 (5 bases). The V gene's germline CDR1 is SGDLS and CDR2 YYNGEE. This CDR3 is built from 14 residues. The germline V and J ends were trimmed by 3 bases and 5 bases, with 13 bases remaining between them. For the CDR3, the DNA is TGTGCCAGCAGCGGGGGATTGGCGGGAGATACGCAGTATTTT. Translation: CASSGGLAGDTQYF.

The rearrangement joins TRBV7-3 to TRBJ2-1; 10 nucleotides match TRBD2. V lost 2 bases and J lost 6; bases outside the gene matches: 4. The CDR3 has 15 residues. From germline, CDR1 is SGHTA and CDR2 FQGTGA. DNA for the CDR3: TGTGCCAGCAGCTTACTGGCTAGCGGGAGCAATGAGCAGTTCTTC. Amino acids: CASSLLASGSNEQFF.

The chain has TRBV6-6 and TRBJ1-5, with D perhaps TRBD1 (6 bases). Germline CDR1 reads MNHNY; CDR2 reads SVGAGI (reference sequence). V lost 2 bases, J lost 6 bases, and 14 bases lay in between. This CDR3 comprises 15 residues. Here the CDR3 reads CASSYQQGLGQPQHF. The CDR3 DNA reads as TGTGCCAGCAGTTACCAACAGGGATTGGGTCAGCCCCAGCATTTT.

CDR3 nucleotides: TGTGCCAGTAGCAAAAAGGAGGCGTACACTGAAGCTTTCTTT. This codes for CASSKKEAYTEAFF. The chain carries TRBV19 and TRBJ1-1; D gene uncertain. CDR3 length equals 14 residues. Germline CDR1 and CDR2: LNHDA and SQIVND (reference sequence). V lost 6 bases and J 3 bases, leaving 14 bases between the germline ends.

The chain recombines TRBV19 with TRBJ1-5; D may be TRBD1 (5 bases). Germline CDR1 LNHDA, CDR2 SQIVND (reference sequence). This CDR3 region has 16 residues. V was shortened by 6 bases and J by 4 bases, with 19 bases between the two germline ends. CDR3 in DNA: TGTGCCAGTAGATATGTCGGGTCCCGGGGGAATCAGCCCCAGCATTTT. Residues: CASRYVGSRGNQPQHF.

CDR3 DNA: TGCGCCAGCAGCTTGAACCGCGGAGAAGGGCCCGATGAGCAGTTCTTC. Amino acids: CASSLNRGEGPDEQFF. The V and J genes are TRBV5-1 and TRBJ2-1; D gene uncertain. Germline V gene lookup returns CDR1 SGHRS and CDR2 YFSETQ. The length of the CDR3 is 16 residues. V dropped 1 base and J dropped 8 bases, with 19 bases sitting between them.

The J gene is TRBJ1-4, the V gene TRBV18; D possibly corresponds to TRBD1 (6 bases). Germline loops: CDR1 KGHSH, CDR2 LQKENI. Trimming took 3 bases from V and 7 from J, leaving 15 bases between them. The CDR3 sequence is 15 residues long. The CDR3 region is CASSPVAGEAEKLFF. CDR3 nucleotide sequence: TGTGCCAGCTCACCGGTGGCAGGGGAAGCTGAAAAACTGTTTTTT.

The chain has TRBV4-3 and TRBJ2-7; D ambiguous. V lost 4 bases, J lost 0 bases, and 13 bases lay in between. Germline V gene sequence: CDR1 LGHNA, CDR2 YSLEER. The CDR3 loop spans 15 amino acids. For the CDR3, the DNA is TGCGCCAGCAGCCCCCAGGCCAGGAGCTCCTACGAGCAGTACTTC. This encodes CASSPQARSSYEQYF.

The CDR3 protein is CASSLGREAPYEKLFF. The CDR3 region has the DNA TGTGCCAGCAGCTTAGGCCGAGAGGCCCCCTATGAAAAACTGTTTTTT. The chain combines TRBV7-3 with TRBJ1-4; D ambiguous. CDR1 is SGHTA and CDR2 is FQGTGA in the germline V gene. The CDR3 spans 16 residues. Trimming pared 2 bases from V and 6 bases from J, leaving 16 bases between.

The chain links TRBV19 to TRBJ2-3, with D perhaps being TRBD1 or TRBD2 (5 bases each). The CDR3 totals 14 residues. V gave up 6 bases and J gave up 0 bases, with 10 bases separating them. Germline CDR1 is LNHDA and CDR2 is SQIVND (reference sequence). CDR3 amino acids: CASRRDLSTDTQYF. For the CDR3, the DNA is TGTGCCAGTAGGAGGGACCTGAGCACAGATACGCAGTATTTT.

This clone has just one count. Other DNA sequences from this sample encode an identical CDR3 as well. This chain connects TRBV27 to TRBJ1-2; D is unclear. CDR1 is MNHEY, CDR2 SMNVEV, per germline (reference sequence). The V end lost 5 bases, the J end lost 11 bases, and 18 bases lay between the germline ends. This CDR3 has 13 amino acids. CDR3 sequence reads: CASSPTGPGGYTF. CDR3 coding DNA: TGTGCCAGCAGTCCGACTGGCCCCGGTGGGTACACCTTC.